This T cell receptor beta chain was identified in a study of cytomegalovirus exposure and HLA in healthy donors. Study findings and constraints: A later analysis reported that several of the most significant clusters appeared to be linked to common viral pathogens, among them Epstein-Barr virus. It was reportedly the case that the classifier diagnosed cytomegalovirus status with high specificity and sensitivity. Donors were assumed by presence/absence analyses to have roughly uniform sequencing depth.

The CDR3 contains 13 residues. Per the germline V gene, CDR1 is SQVTM and CDR2 is ANQGSEA. V lost 5 bases and J 6 bases, leaving 13 bases between the germline ends. The PCR ran on 60 Vbeta and 13 Jbeta primers. Produced via immunoSEQ multiplex PCR; TCRdb's table is partial and in-frame only. This sample has about 85,000 clones, with over 70% found just once. Concerning this clone itself: The antigen remains unidentified.

Sequencing was done on a sample of PBMCs. This sequence was found in a woman aged 50 to 60 in good health and CMV-seropositive. The gene calls are TRBV29-1 and TRBJ1-4, with D unclear. CDR3 DNA: TGCAGCGTTCTTAATCTAATGGATGAAAAACTGTTTTTT. Its translation is CSVLNLMDEKLFF. The variable domain in full, with the rest retrieved from reference TRBV29-1 and TRBJ1-4, is SAVISQKPSRDICQRGTSLTIQCQVDSQVTMMFWYRQQPGQSLTLIATANQGSEATYESGFVIDKFPISRPNLTFSTLTVSNMSPEDSSIYLCSVLNLMDEKLFFGSGTQLSVL.